These 13 T cell receptor beta chains originate from one sample sequenced in a study of blood T cells in healthy people across ages. The use of a sample-barcoded 5' primer and a J-beta primer mix characterized a second PCR of about 7 to 12 cycles. TCRdb itself ran the 5' RACE reads through MiXCR, one entry per CDR3 protein. The table shows approximately 790,000 distinct CDR3 sequences, with around 68% occurring only once. Sequencing was carried out using blood. The receptors originated from a man younger than 45 in good health.

This clonotype appeared a single time. The rearrangement joins TRBV6-2 or TRBV6-3 to TRBJ2-7; 13 nucleotides align to TRBD2. CDR3 length: 16 amino acids. V lost 4 bases and J lost 7; bases outside the gene matches: 10. CDR1 MNHEY and CDR2 SVGEGT come from the germline V gene. The CDR3 spells CASSSTSGGGYNEQYF. The DNA of the CDR3 is TGTGCCAGCAGTTCTACTAGCGGGGGGGGTTACAATGAGCAGTACTTC.

This sequence joins TRBV19 and TRBJ1-5; a possible D gene is TRBD1 (5 bases). This CDR3 contains 15 residues. Germline V lookup: CDR1 LNHDA, CDR2 SQIVND (reference sequence). V was pared by 10 bases and J by 1 base, with 17 bases between. DNA of the CDR3: TGTGCCACCTCGCCGAGGGGAGGAAGCAATCAGCCCCAGCATTTT. It yields the protein CATSPRGGSNQPQHF.

V usage is TRBV12-3 or TRBV12-4 and J usage is TRBJ2-5; D is uncertain. The CDR3 spans 13 residues. V was shortened by 2 bases and J by 5 bases, with 9 bases between the two germline ends. The chain's CDR3 is CASSLSSGETQYF. CDR3 nucleotides: TGTGCCAGCAGTTTATCGTCGGGTGAGACCCAGTACTTC.

A few counts support this clonotype. The chain has TRBV25-1 and TRBJ1-4, with 7 bases that match TRBD1. Germline V CDR1 and CDR2: MGHDK, SYGVNS. The CDR3 contains 15 residues. V was clipped by 3 bases and J by 5 bases; unmatched bases: 6. As DNA, the CDR3 is TGTGCCAGCAGTGAGGGCAGGGGGGGGAATGAAAAACTGTTTTTT. Translation gives CASSEGRGGNEKLFF.

This chain's CDR3 is CASSQGWVDRPQETQYF. The DNA for the CDR3 is TGCGCCAGCAGCCAAGGATGGGTGGACAGGCCCCAAGAGACCCAGTACTTC. The rearrangement uses TRBV4-1 and TRBJ2-5; 7 nucleotides align to TRBD1. Germline CDR1 is MGHRA and CDR2 is YSYEKL. The CDR3 extends over 17 amino acids. V trimming: 1 base; J trimming: 1 base; junction bases outside the gene matches: 9.

J is TRBJ1-5 and V is TRBV29-1; 7 bases are a match to TRBD1. Germline loops: CDR1 SQVTM, CDR2 ANQGSEA. The CDR3 runs 16 residues. After removal of 6 bases from V and 2 bases from J, the junction contained 13 bases not matched to a gene. CDR3 loop: CSVLTGQPRGNQPQHF. The CDR3 nucleotides are TGCAGCGTCCTGACAGGGCAGCCGCGTGGCAATCAGCCCCAGCATTTT. The whole variable domain, filled in from reference TRBV29-1 and TRBJ1-5, reads SAVISQKPSRDICQRGTSLTIQCQVDSQVTMMFWYRQQPGQSLTLIATANQGSEATYESGFVIDKFPISRPNLTFSTLTVSNMSPEDSSIYLCSVLTGQPRGNQPQHFGDGTRLSIL.

The chain is built from TRBV29-1 and TRBJ2-5; 8 bases match TRBD2. The CDR3 has 14 residues. V lost 7 bases to trimming and J lost 7 bases; unmatched junction nucleotides: 14. Germline loops: CDR1 SQVTM, CDR2 ANQGSEA. The CDR3 region is CSADQGLVYGTQYF. In DNA form, the CDR3 reads TGCAGCGCTGATCAGGGACTAGTTTACGGGACCCAGTACTTC.

This rearrangement joins TRBV20-1 to TRBJ2-6; maybe TRBD1 (5 bases). V was cut by 6 bases and J by 0 bases, with 9 bases left in between. The germline CDR1 and CDR2 sequences are DFQATT and SNEGSKA (reference sequence). The CDR3 spans 14 residues. CDR3 sequence reads: CSADTGSGANVLTF. CDR3 bases: TGCAGTGCGGATACAGGCTCTGGGGCCAACGTCCTGACTTTC.

This clonotype was seen many times. The rearrangement links TRBV5-1 to TRBJ1-2; tentatively, D is TRBD1 (5 bases). V was trimmed by 0 bases and J by 7 bases, leaving 7 bases between them. This CDR3 comprises 12 residues. CDR1 is SGHRS, CDR2 YFSETQ, per germline. CDR3 DNA sequence: TGCGCCAGCAGCTTGGAGGGGAGTGGCTACACCTTC. The encoded protein is CASSLEGSGYTF.

The genes are TRBV2 and TRBJ1-5; unclear D gene. Trimming stripped 0 bases from V and 9 bases from J, with 12 bases between. Germline V gives CDR1 SNHLY, CDR2 FYNNEI. The CDR3 is made up of 14 amino acids. The CDR3 DNA reads TGTGCCAGCAGTGAAGCGAAGGGAAGGACGCCCCAGCATTTT. Encoded protein: CASSEAKGRTPQHF.

This clonotype showed up just a few times. The J gene is TRBJ1-5, the V gene TRBV12-3 or TRBV12-4, with no clear D. The CDR3 runs to 14 residues. V was trimmed by 5 bases and J by 3 bases, leaving 11 bases between them. The CDR3 spells CASSDGLINQPQHF. Written as DNA, the CDR3 is TGTGCCAGCAGTGATGGACTGATCAATCAGCCCCAGCATTTT.

This clonotype has a handful of counts. V is TRBV4-2 and J is TRBJ2-3, with 14 bases identical to TRBD2. Germline V gives CDR1 LGHNA, CDR2 YNFKEQ. After removal of 0 bases from V and 6 bases from J, the junction contained 8 bases not matched to a gene. The CDR3 loop spans 18 amino acids. CDR3 in amino acids: CASSQDGTSGGLADTQYF. In nucleotides, the CDR3 is TGTGCCAGCAGCCAAGATGGGACTAGCGGGGGTTTGGCTGATACGCAGTATTTT.

The rearrangement links TRBV3-1 to TRBJ2-5; D is unclear. CDR1 is LGHDT, CDR2 YNNKEL, per germline (reference sequence). The CDR3 consists of 15 residues. V lost 0 bases, J lost 6 bases, and 14 bases lay in between. CDR3 nucleotide sequence: TGTGCCAGCAGCCAAGAAATCGGATCGTCCCAGACCCAGTACTTC. It codes for CASSQEIGSSQTQYF.